This passage covers 11 T cell receptor beta chains from one sample sequenced in a study of OX40 agonist ivuxolimab in advanced cancers. TCRdb's copy holds only in-frame clones and misses some; the assay was immunoSEQ multiplex PCR. This table holds about 36,000 clones, 70% to 80% found once. The specimen comprised CD4+ or CD8+ T cells sorted from blood, sampled in a trial of the OX40 agonist ivuxolimab. These TCRs come from an adult with an advanced solid tumor such as melanoma, head and neck, liver or kidney cancer.

The CDR3 nucleotides read TGTGCCAGCAGCTCCCCAGGGGGCGGGAGCACAGATACGCAGTATTTT. Translated: CASSSPGGGSTDTQYF. J is TRBJ2-3 and V is TRBV9; TRBD1 matches at 8 bases. Losses at the gene ends were 4 bases for V and 0 bases for J; bases not matched to a gene: 7. The CDR3 runs 16 residues. Germline lookup yields CDR1 SGDLS and CDR2 YYNGEE.

The sample holds a few counts of this clone. This chain uses TRBV19 with TRBJ1-1; D gene ambiguous. The CDR3 is 11 residues long. With 5 bases removed from V and 2 bases from J, the gap between germline ends came to 3 bases. Germline CDR1 reads LNHDA; CDR2 reads SQIVND (reference sequence). This CDR3 reads CASSLNTEAFF. In nucleotides, the CDR3 is TGTGCCAGTAGTTTAAACACTGAAGCTTTCTTT.

V usage is TRBV7-6 and J usage is TRBJ2-3; tentative D call: TRBD1 (5 bases). Per the germline V gene, CDR1 is SGHVS and CDR2 is FNYEAQ. V dropped 1 base and J dropped 1 base, with 15 bases sitting between them. The CDR3 has 17 residues. CDR3 loop: CASSLGRTFRGTDTQYF. The CDR3 region has the DNA TGTGCCAGCAGCTTAGGACGGACCTTCAGGGGCACAGATACGCAGTATTTT. The complete variable domain, with remaining parts taken from reference TRBV7-6 and TRBJ2-3, reads GAGVSQSPRYKVTKRGQDVALRCDPISGHVSLYWYRQALGQGPEFLTYFNYEAQQDKSGLPNDRFSAERPEGSISTLTIQRTEQRDSAMYRCASSLGRTFRGTDTQYFGPGTRLTVL.

The J gene is TRBJ2-7, the V gene TRBV4-3, with TRBD2 identical over 9 bases. The V gene's germline CDR1 is LGHNA and CDR2 YSLEER. V was clipped by 5 bases and J by 2 bases; unmatched bases: 7. CDR3 length equals 15 residues. The CDR3 spells CASSSYSGSTYEQYF. In DNA form, the CDR3 reads TGCGCCAGCAGCTCCTATAGCGGGAGTACCTACGAGCAGTACTTC.

The gene calls are TRBV7-9 and TRBJ2-7; either TRBD1 or TRBD2 may supply D (6 bases each). The V end was cut by 0 bases, the J end by 6 bases, with 9 bases between. Per germline, CDR1 SEHNR and CDR2 FQNEAQ (reference sequence). The CDR3 runs to 13 residues. CDR3 sequence: CASSLAEGGEQYF. The CDR3, as DNA: TGTGCCAGCAGCTTAGCGGAGGGGGGCGAGCAGTACTTC.

V is TRBV7-8 and J is TRBJ2-1, with 12 bases aligning to TRBD2. Germline lookup yields CDR1 SGHVS and CDR2 FQNEAQ. J gave up 7 bases and V 5 bases, and 9 bases lay outside the gene matches. CDR3 length: 16 residues. CDR3 nucleotide sequence: TGTGCCAGCAGCCCCAGACTAGCGGGAGAGAGGAATGAGCAGTTCTTC. Translation gives CASSPRLAGERNEQFF.

The chain is built from TRBV30 and TRBJ2-6, with D perhaps assigned TRBD1 or TRBD2 (5 bases each). The germline V gene encodes CDR1 GTSNPN and CDR2 SVGIG (reference sequence). Trimming took 1 base from V and 3 from J, leaving 7 bases between them. The CDR3 contains 14 residues. CDR3 bases: TGTGCCTGGAGTGCAGGGAGTGGGGCCAACGTCCTGACTTTC. It specifies CAWSAGSGANVLTF.

DNA of the CDR3: TGTGCCAGCAGTGAACTGGGGATGAACACTGAAGCTTTCTTT. Amino acid sequence: CASSELGMNTEAFF. The chain carries TRBV25-1 and TRBJ1-1; D uncertain. The V gene lost 2 bases and the J gene lost 0 bases, with 7 bases spanning the gap. The CDR3 loop spans 14 amino acids. Germline CDR1 reads MGHDK; CDR2 reads SYGVNS. The full variable domain, rest sourced from reference TRBV25-1 and TRBJ1-1, is EADIYQTPRYLVIGTGKKITLECSQTMGHDKMYWYQQDPGMELHLIHYSYGVNSTEKGDLSSESTVSRIRTEHFPLTLESARPSHTSQYLCASSELGMNTEAFFGQGTRLTVV.

This chain links TRBV4-2 with TRBJ1-6; 7 bases agree with TRBD1. The CDR3 extends over 16 amino acids. Germline trimming cut 0 bases from V and 7 bases from J; bases unmatched to any gene: 6. From germline, CDR1 is LGHNA and CDR2 YNFKEQ. CDR3 bases: TGTGCCAGCAGCCAAGACTACGGGACAGTAAATTCACCCCTCCACTTT. This gives the protein CASSQDYGTVNSPLHF.

This chain links TRBV10-2 with TRBJ2-7, with D possibly TRBD2 on 5 matching bases. Germline V gene sequence: CDR1 WSHSY, CDR2 SAAADI. Trimming removed 3 bases from V and 0 bases from J, with 6 bases in between. The CDR3 runs to 13 residues. The CDR3: CASSDGSSYEQYF. CDR3 DNA: TGCGCCAGCAGTGATGGGAGCTCCTACGAGCAGTACTTC.

The V and J genes are TRBV19 and TRBJ2-2; weak D call: TRBD1 (6 bases). CDR3 length equals 16 residues. With 5 bases removed from V and 3 bases from J, the gap between germline ends came to 16 bases. Germline-derived CDR1 and CDR2 are LNHDA and SQIVND (reference sequence). CDR3 protein: CASSPPDRSYTGELFF. For the CDR3, the DNA is TGTGCCAGTAGTCCCCCGGACAGATCTTACACCGGGGAGCTGTTTTTT. Variable domain in full (rest from reference TRBV19 and TRBJ2-2): DGGITQSPKYLFRKEGQNVTLSCEQNLNHDAMYWYRQDPGQGLRLIYYSQIVNDFQKGDIAEGYSVSREKKESFPLTVTSAQKNPTAFYLCASSPPDRSYTGELFFGEGSRLTVL.